The 32 T cell receptor beta chains below all came from one sample that was sequenced in a study of T cells in Graves' hyperthyroidism and ophthalmopathy. Amplification targeted TCR beta CDR3 regions from RNA transcripts. HTBI primers were used for first-round RT-PCR of the TCR CDR3. TCRdb processed the multiplex PCR reads anew with MiXCR; each CDR3 protein has one entry. The table shows approximately 600,000 distinct CDR3 sequences, with roughly 13% occurring only once. Material: blood. These receptors originate from a woman between 25 and 40 years old with Graves' hyperthyroidism that later progressed to Graves' ophthalmopathy.

This clonotype was recorded at least ten times. The CDR3 DNA is TGTGCCAGCAGTCCCGGGACAGGCCGTTCCGCGGGGCAGTATTTT. As protein: CASSPGTGRSAGQYF. This chain uses TRBV27 with TRBJ2-3, with TRBD1 matching over 8 bases. The V segment lost 5 bases and the J segment 11 bases; nucleotides outside the gene matches: 15. The CDR3 is made up of 15 amino acids. Germline assignment: CDR1 MNHEY and CDR2 SMNVEV (reference sequence).

As regards this clonotype: A much larger clone lies one base from this, so it may be a read error. The genes are TRBV19 and TRBJ1-2; D is unresolved. Germline V gene sequence: CDR1 LNHDA, CDR2 SQIVND (reference sequence). There are 14 residues in the CDR3. CDR3 sequence (DNA): TGTGCCAGTAGTATTGGTGGTCCGTTCTATGACTACACCTTC. It translates to CASSIGGPFYDYTF.

To note about this clonotype: A much larger clonotype is one base distant, so this may be a read error. The chain recombines TRBV30 with TRBJ2-1; 8 bases agree with TRBD2. The CDR3 consists of 15 residues. Germline-derived CDR1 and CDR2 are GTSNPN and SVGIG (reference sequence). CDR3 region: CAWRTGRAAAEEQIF. The CDR3 DNA reads TGTGCCTGGAGGACCGGGAGGGCAGCAGCTGAGGAGCAGATCTTC.

In this sample, this clonotype turned up many times. This chain links TRBV10-3 with TRBJ2-1, with 13 bases lining up with TRBD2. Germline values: CDR1 ENHRY, CDR2 SYGVKD. CDR3 length: 16 amino acids. V gave up 0 bases and J gave up 8 bases; unmatched junction bases: 4. The CDR3 DNA is TGTGCCATCAGTGAGTCAGGACTAGCGGGAGAATATGAGCAGTTCTTC. This sequence encodes CAISESGLAGEYEQFF.

This clonotype was recorded many times. The J gene is TRBJ2-2, the V gene TRBV12-3 or TRBV12-4; 10 nucleotides agree with TRBD2. The CDR3 has 15 amino acids. V lost 6 bases to trimming and J lost 3 bases; unmatched junction nucleotides: 4. DNA of the CDR3: TGTGCCAGCAGCCGGACTAGCGGTTACACCGGGGAGCTGTTTTTT. Translated: CASSRTSGYTGELFF.

This clonotype showed up many times. A junction end diverges from the germline sequence, so it may reflect a read error. The chain links TRBV4-1 to TRBJ2-7, with 7 positions matching TRBD2. This CDR3 region has 15 residues. Germline lookup yields CDR1 MGHRA and CDR2 YSYEKL. The CDR3 DNA reads TGTGCCAGTAGCCAAGACGGCGGGAGTTCCTACGAGCAGTACTTC. Its protein is CASSQDGGSSYEQYF.

A remark on this clonotype: A read error may produce the germline difference seen at one junction end. The CDR3 sequence is CAGSLYQREDYEQYF. CDR3 nucleotide sequence: TGTGCCGGCAGCTTGTATCAGCGGGAGGACTACGAGCAGTACTTC. The gene calls are TRBV5-5 and TRBJ2-7, with 9 positions matching TRBD2. CDR3 length equals 15 residues. Germline V lookup: CDR1 SGHKS, CDR2 YYEKEE (reference sequence).

This clonotype was found many times. CDR3 in amino acids: CASSFRAGTVYNEQFF. The CDR3 region has the DNA TGTGCCAGCAGTTTTCGGGCCGGGACAGTTTACAATGAGCAGTTCTTC. The chain uses TRBV28 and TRBJ2-1; 7 bases map to TRBD1. The V and J ends lost 3 bases and 4 bases, in that order; junction bases with no gene match: 9. This CDR3 is 16 amino acids long. The germline V gene has CDR1 MDHEN and CDR2 SYDVKM.

This clonotype was counted ten times or more. This chain uses TRBV18 with TRBJ1-2, with 11 nucleotides matching TRBD1. V shed 4 bases and J 2 bases; nucleotides not matched to a gene: 9. Per germline, CDR1 KGHSH and CDR2 LQKENI. The CDR3 is 17 residues long. CDR3 in amino acids: CASSRLGQGASNYGYTF. CDR3 DNA: TGTGCCAGCTCACGACTCGGACAGGGGGCGTCGAACTATGGCTACACCTTC.

The chain uses TRBV5-1 and TRBJ2-5; D possibly corresponds to TRBD1 (5 bases). Deletions cut 4 bases from V and 2 bases from J, with 12 bases between. CDR1 is SGHRS, CDR2 YFSETQ, per germline. The CDR3 sequence is 14 residues long. CDR3 loop: CASSTTDRQETQYF. In DNA form, the CDR3 reads TGCGCCAGCAGCACAACCGACAGACAAGAGACCCAGTACTTC. Full variable domain (rest looked up from reference TRBV5-1 and TRBJ2-5): KAGVTQTPRYLIKTRGQQVTLSCSPISGHRSVSWYQQTPGQGLQFLFEYFSETQRNKGNFPGRFSGRQFSNSRSEMNVSTLELGDSALYLCASSTTDRQETQYFGPGTRLLVL.

This clonotype came up many times. The chain is built from TRBV28 and TRBJ2-7, with 7 bases that match TRBD1. The CDR3 runs to 15 residues. V lost 5 bases, J lost 0 bases, and 7 bases stayed unmatched. Germline CDR1 and CDR2: MDHEN and SYDVKM. CDR3 sequence reads: CASSHGQASSYEQYF. CDR3 nucleotide sequence: TGTGCCAGCAGTCACGGACAGGCCAGCTCCTACGAGCAGTACTTC.

Notes on this clonotype: At one end, the junction sequence differs from germline, possibly due to a read error. Here the CDR3 reads CASSQDRTVGNTIYF. The CDR3 nucleotides are TGCGCCAGCAGCCAAGATAGAACAGTTGGAAACACCATATATTTT. The V call is TRBV3-1, the J call TRBJ1-3; D is ambiguous. Germline CDR1 reads LGHDT; CDR2 reads YNNKEL (reference sequence). The CDR3 has 15 residues. The full variable domain, its missing parts supplied by reference TRBV3-1 and TRBJ1-3, is DTAVSQTPKYLVTQMGNDKSIKCEQNLGHDTMYWYKQDSKKFLKIMFSYNNKELIINETVPNRFSPKSPDKAHLNLHINSLELGDSAVYFCASSQDRTVGNTIYFGEGSWLTVV.

J is TRBJ2-7 and V is TRBV7-9; tentatively, D is TRBD2 (6 bases). The germline V gene encodes CDR1 SEHNR and CDR2 FQNEAQ (reference sequence). V lost 3 bases to trimming and J lost 2 bases, with 14 bases between them. The CDR3 has 15 amino acids. Here the CDR3 reads CASSLDVAGPYEQYF. CDR3 bases: TGTGCCAGCAGCTTGGACGTTGCGGGGCCCTACGAGCAGTACTTC.

This clonotype came up a few times. The chain links TRBV18 to TRBJ2-2; D is unresolved. The germline gives CDR1 KGHSH, CDR2 LQKENI. V lost 0 bases, J lost 10 bases, and 18 bases lay in between. The length of the CDR3 is 16 residues. The CDR3 nucleotides read TGTGCCAGCTCACCACCGTCGACTCAGATCGGAGCGGAGCTGTTTTTT. Its protein is CASSPPSTQIGAELFF.

This clonotype has more than one count but fewer than ten. This sequence joins TRBV5-5 and TRBJ2-2, with a possible D match to TRBD1 (6 bases). Trimming shortened V by 1 base and J by 1 base, and 11 bases separated the two germline ends. There are 16 residues in the CDR3. Germline values: CDR1 SGHKS, CDR2 YYEKEE (reference sequence). CDR3 amino acids: CASSLFGGQNTGELFF. For the CDR3, the DNA is TGTGCCAGCAGCTTGTTTGGGGGCCAGAACACCGGGGAGCTGTTTTTT.

There are many counts of this clonotype. CDR3 DNA sequence: TGTGCCAGTAGTAAGACAGCTATGAACACTGAAGCTTTCTTT. It yields the protein CASSKTAMNTEAFF. The genes are TRBV19 and TRBJ1-1; D is perhaps TRBD1 (5 bases). The germline V and J ends were trimmed by 4 bases and 0 bases, with 9 bases remaining between them. The CDR3 is 14 residues long. Germline CDR1 reads LNHDA; CDR2 reads SQIVND (reference sequence).

This clonotype was seen only a few times. It may be a read error: a sequence one base away is much more abundant. The chain has TRBV11-2 and TRBJ2-2; TRBD2 is a possible D gene (5 bases). Germline CDR1 reads SGHAT; CDR2 reads FQNNGV. Trimming removed 11 bases from V and 1 base from J, with 14 bases in between. The CDR3 runs 14 residues. The CDR3 loop reads CAGNQRGNTGELFF. The CDR3 nucleotides are TGTGCCGGCAACCAACGGGGGAACACCGGGGAGCTGTTTTTT.

The rearrangement uses TRBV28 and TRBJ2-7, with TRBD1 matching over 10 bases. V lost 2 bases and J lost 2; bases outside the gene matches: 3. Germline V gene data show CDR1 as MDHEN and CDR2 as SYDVKM. The CDR3 is 15 amino acids. This chain's CDR3 is CASSLGTGDTYEQYF. The CDR3 nucleotides are TGTGCCAGCAGTTTAGGGACAGGGGATACCTACGAGCAGTACTTC. Based on the CDR3 plus reference TRBV28 and TRBJ2-7, the full variable domain is DVKVTQSSRYLVKRTGEKVFLECVQDMDHENMFWYRQDPGLGLRLIYFSYDVKMKEKGDIPEGYSVSREKKERFSLILESASTNQTSMYLCASSLGTGDTYEQYFGPGTRLTVT.

This clonotype was seen many times. The chain employs TRBV6-1 and TRBJ2-7, with 9 nucleotides matching TRBD2. The germline V gene encodes CDR1 MNHNS and CDR2 SASEGT. This CDR3 has 15 amino acids. With V trimmed by 7 bases and J by 5 bases, 12 bases remained unmatched. The chain's CDR3 is CASILFGREGDEQYF. Written as DNA, the CDR3 is TGTGCCAGCATCCTGTTTGGGCGGGAGGGGGACGAGCAGTACTTC.

Only a few counts were recorded for this clonotype. The chain employs TRBV19 and TRBJ1-1, with D unresolved. Germline values: CDR1 LNHDA, CDR2 SQIVND (reference sequence). Between the trimmed V and J ends, which lost 1 base and 4 bases, there was a span of 7 bases. CDR3 length: 13 residues. The CDR3, as DNA: TGTGCCAGTAGTATAGTGGGGAGCACTGAAGCTTTCTTT. Translation gives CASSIVGSTEAFF. Drawing the rest from reference TRBV19 and TRBJ1-1, the complete variable domain is DGGITQSPKYLFRKEGQNVTLSCEQNLNHDAMYWYRQDPGQGLRLIYYSQIVNDFQKGDIAEGYSVSREKKESFPLTVTSAQKNPTAFYLCASSIVGSTEAFFGQGTRLTVV.

This clonotype showed up many times. This sequence joins TRBV11-3 and TRBJ2-2, with D perhaps TRBD1 (6 bases). The CDR3 contains 15 residues. Germline V gene sequence: CDR1 SGHNT, CDR2 YENEEA. V was shortened by 5 bases and J by 3 bases, with 13 bases between the two germline ends. CDR3 residues: CASSPWTEDTGELFF. As DNA, the CDR3 is TGTGCCAGCAGCCCATGGACAGAGGACACCGGGGAGCTGTTTTTT. Complete variable domain (other parts from reference TRBV11-3 and TRBJ2-2): EAGVVQSPRYKIIEKKQPVAFWCNPISGHNTLYWYLQNLGQGPELLIRYENEEAVDDSQLPKDRFSAERLKGVDSTLKIQPAELGDSAVYLCASSPWTEDTGELFFGEGSRLTVL.

The J gene is TRBJ2-1, the V gene TRBV20-1, with D possibly being TRBD1 or TRBD2 (5 bases each). The CDR3 extends over 16 amino acids. CDR1 and CDR2 from the germline V gene are DFQATT and SNEGSKA (reference sequence). Trimming pared 3 bases from V and 5 bases from J, leaving 20 bases between. CDR3 coding DNA: TGCAGTGCTAGGCCCCGGGGACCCACCAGGGACAATGAGCAGTTCTTC. This encodes CSARPRGPTRDNEQFF.

This clonotype was seen a handful of times. This chain connects TRBV19 to TRBJ2-2; D ambiguous. This CDR3 region has 12 residues. Germline-derived CDR1 and CDR2 are LNHDA and SQIVND (reference sequence). The germline V and J ends were trimmed by 5 bases and 6 bases, with 7 bases remaining between them. The DNA of the CDR3 is TGTGCCAGTAGTTCCCTGGCCGGGGAGCTGTTTTTT. This gives the protein CASSSLAGELFF.

A few counts support this clonotype. The chain is built from TRBV6-2 or TRBV6-3 and TRBJ2-3; TRBD2 matches at 12 bases. Germline V gene data show CDR1 as MNHEY and CDR2 as SVGEGT. The CDR3 is 16 residues long. Trimming at V came to 4 bases and at J to 2 bases, leaving 4 bases not matched to a gene. The CDR3, as DNA: TGTGCCAGCAGTTGGACTAGCGGGGCACCCACAGATACGCAGTATTTT. This gives the protein CASSWTSGAPTDTQYF.

Concerning this clonotype itself: This may come from a read error, since a much larger clone is one base off. V and J are TRBV27 and TRBJ2-7; 7 nucleotides agree with TRBD2. Germline V CDR1 and CDR2: MNHEY, SMNVEV (reference sequence). This CDR3 region has 15 residues. The CDR3 DNA reads as TGTGTCAGCAGTCAGCGGGACGGTTATTCCTACGAGCAGTACTTC. This translates into CVSSQRDGYSYEQYF.

This clonotype came up many times. In nucleotides, the CDR3 is TGTGCCAGCAGCCAGGGGCGTACTAGTGCCCAGGAGCAGTACTTC. Translation: CASSQGRTSAQEQYF. The chain links TRBV7-9 to TRBJ2-7, with a weak D call TRBD1 (6 bases). Trimming took off 5 bases at V and 7 bases at J, with 21 bases between the two ends. CDR1 is SEHNR, CDR2 FQNEAQ, per germline (reference sequence). The CDR3 runs to 15 residues.

Comments on this clonotype: A much larger clone is a single base away; this may be a read error. The V and J genes are TRBV29-1 and TRBJ2-1, with 14 bases aligning to TRBD2. CDR3 size: 16 residues. Germline V lookup: CDR1 SQVTM, CDR2 ANQGSEA. The CDR3 sequence: CSVEGLAGGSYIEQFF. Written as DNA, the CDR3 is TGCAGCGTTGAAGGACTAGCGGGAGGGTCCTACATTGAGCAGTTCTTC.

In this sample, this clonotype turned up many times. The chain employs TRBV4-1 and TRBJ2-3; TRBD2 matches at 9 bases. Germline CDR1 reads MGHRA; CDR2 reads YSYEKL. Unmatched junction bases numbered 8, after V lost 0 bases and J lost 4 bases. The CDR3 covers 17 residues. The CDR3 here is CASSQDLAGGPSDTQYF. CDR3 coding DNA: TGCGCCAGCAGCCAAGATTTGGCGGGAGGGCCCTCAGATACGCAGTATTTT.

At least ten counts were recorded for this clonotype. The chain has TRBV2 and TRBJ2-1; 8 positions match TRBD1. J was trimmed by 3 bases and V by 8 bases; bases with no gene match: 6. The CDR3 length is 14 residues. The germline CDR1 and CDR2 sequences are SNHLY and FYNNEI. This CDR3 is CASSDRAFYNEQFF. CDR3 DNA sequence: TGTGCCAGCTCGGACAGGGCTTTCTACAATGAGCAGTTCTTC.

The chain has TRBV14 and TRBJ1-2, with D hard to call. Germline loops: CDR1 SGHDN, CDR2 FVKESK. The CDR3 has 16 residues. Trimming stripped 3 bases from V and 0 bases from J, with 14 bases between. The CDR3 nucleotides read TGTGCCAGCAGCCATGTCACTGATCCCTCTAACTATGGCTACACCTTC. Translation gives CASSHVTDPSNYGYTF. The full variable domain, completed using reference TRBV14 and TRBJ1-2, is EAGVTQFPSHSVIEKGQTVTLRCDPISGHDNLYWYRRVMGKEIKFLLHFVKESKQDESGMPNNRFLAERTGGTYSTLKVQPAELEDSGVYFCASSHVTDPSNYGYTFGSGTRLTVV.

This sequence joins TRBV12-3 or TRBV12-4 and TRBJ2-7; 14 bases are shared with TRBD2. This CDR3 is 17 amino acids long. V shed 6 bases, J shed 2 bases, and the junction held 9 bases outside the gene matches. In DNA, the CDR3 is TGTGCCAGCAGCCCGGGGACTAGCGGGAGCCAGCCCTACGAGCAGTACTTC. Translating it yields CASSPGTSGSQPYEQYF.

This clonotype was found many times. The chain links TRBV12-3 or TRBV12-4 to TRBJ2-2; the D is unclear. Deletions cut 6 bases from V and 8 bases from J, with 7 bases between. The CDR3 totals 11 residues. The CDR3 is CASSLRGELFF. The CDR3 bases are TGTGCCAGCAGCCTGAGGGGGGAGCTGTTTTTT.